This T cell receptor beta chain was recorded in a study of blood T cell repertoires in COVID-19 (dated by TCRdb to 2020 to 2022). In terms of the full investigation: The collaborator samples originated in the United States, Italy and Spain and spanned the acute and convalescent phases of COVID-19. The material from the prospective study consisted of cDNA or gDNA derived from T cells, B-cell-depleted T cells, or PBMCs. The dataset comprised deeply sampled blood TCRbeta repertoires from subjects exposed to, actively infected with, or recovered from COVID-19. The repertoires were released in a freely available public database meant as a resource for research on the immune response to SARS-CoV-2. Samples came from the ongoing ImmuneRACE study (first 160 participants) plus 1,254 subjects from 6 global collaborators. Sample metadata almost always included a de-identified subject ID, COVID-19 status, age in years and sex. Where available, HLA class I and class II types were taken from metadata supplied by the sample provider and were not determined by assay-based typing. The study at large found these results: The amount of clinical and demographic metadata varied by source and participant and was provided uncurated.

TCRbeta CDR3 regions were amplified from genomic DNA using the immunoSEQ Assay, a bias-controlled multiplex PCR. In the source study's methods: The number of nucleated cells in each sample was estimated from the amplification of reference gene primers within the assay. To quantify the absolute abundance of each unique TCRbeta CDR3 rearrangement, sequence reads were collapsed and filtered. For each sample, productive Simpson clonality was calculated by taking the square root of Simpson's diversity index across productive rearrangements. Held by TCRdb, this immuneACCESS table contains in-frame sequences only and omits some clones. Under half of the omission traces to an unresolved V gene where checked; the cause of the rest is unknown. That table supplies the V and J calls and clone size; D and trimming were determined from the DNA. For this sample there are roughly 160,000 clones; 80% appear just once. Clones ranked in the top ten supply roughly 3.5% of the sample.

Enrolling through a virtual design, the prospective study's participants ranged in age from about 18 to 89 years and lived across 24 United States geographic areas. Cohort assignment in the prospective study relied on participant-reported clinical history from a screening survey and a study questionnaire. Recovered participants in ImmuneRACE Cohort 3 were defined by two consecutive negative NP/OP PCR tests, clearance by a healthcare professional, or resolution of symptoms. In the prospective study, mobile phlebotomists collected whole blood, serum and a nasopharyngeal or oropharyngeal swab from each participant. Over a roughly 2-month period, participants in the prospective study had the option of providing additional blood draws and questionnaires. Prospective study blood samples were shipped either frozen or at room temperature before DNA extraction. The CDR3 starts with the cysteine, ends with the phenylalanine, and has 13 residues. The only DNA kept is the CDR3, 39 bases in frame from the first base. For CDR1 and CDR2, the germline V gene lists SQVTM and ANQGSEA. V and J lose 7 bases and 1 base, and a span of 13 bases separates them.

With regard to this clone: Its antigen specificity is not known. Base quality data are lacking; no much larger clone is found one base away.

The sequenced sample consisted of PBMCs or T cells enriched from blood (not recorded which). The V and J genes are TRBV29-1 and TRBJ1-1; confidence is insufficient to name the D gene. This TCR derives from a woman aged 55-75 years who had recovered from COVID-19. For the CDR3, the sequence is CSAPSVANTEAFF. The DNA sequence is as follows: TGCAGCGCCCCCTCGGTCGCGAACACTGAAGCTTTCTTT.